This TCR beta chain was documented in a study of blood T cell repertoires in COVID-19. Across the study: Samples came from the United States, Italy and Spain, spanning acute and convalescent COVID-19. T cells, B-cell-depleted T cells, or PBMCs supplied cDNA or gDNA.

Cohorts were assigned according to the clinical history that participants reported. The ends were cut back, 2 bases at V and 5 bases at J, with 16 bases in the middle. CDR3 length: 15 residues. Germline CDR1 LNHNV, CDR2 YYDKDF (reference sequence). Per the authors' pipeline: Researchers report that nucleated cell counts were estimated from reference gene primer amplification. Sequencing was performed with immunoSEQ multiplex PCR; in TCRdb, only in-frame clones are kept and a portion is missing. Clone size and the V and J calls come from that table; the DNA yielded D and trimming. The profile shows roughly 210,000 clones, around 87% of them singletons.

V gene TRBV15 combines with J gene TRBJ2-7; D gene ambiguous. What was sequenced was PBMCs or T cells enriched from blood (not recorded which). The receptor's source is a man aged 25 to 45 in a cohort exposed to, infected with or recovered from COVID-19 (not recorded which). The CDR3: CATSRPSGPRDEQYF. CDR3 nucleotides: TGTGCCACCAGCAGACCAAGTGGGCCGCGCGACGAGCAGTACTTC.